This T cell receptor (beta chain) was captured in a study of monozygotic twins with inflammatory bowel disease. To note about this clonotype: The antigen is not known.

Whole-study results and caveats: Separate T cell subtypes could not be resolved from one another.

CDR3 length equals 16 residues. Germline CDR1 is WNHNN and CDR2 is SYGVQD (reference sequence). TCRdb reprocessed the 5' RACE reads and keeps a single row for each CDR3 protein, giving no DNA. Here the sample table reports about 170,000 distinct CDR3 sequences. The chain has TRBV10-1 and TRBJ2-3; as DNA is missing, the TRBD1 call by TCRdb cannot be tested. The sequenced sample consisted of blood. This TCR came from a human donor with ulcerative colitis or Crohn's disease, or a healthy co-twin of an affected twin (not recorded which). CDR3 sequence reads: CASSGLQGARTDTQYF.